A single sample is the source of the 21 T cell receptor beta chains below, sequenced in a study of Ad26.COV2.S vaccination and SARS-CoV-2 variants. Sequencing used immunoSEQ multiplex PCR; TCRdb keeps in-frame clones, though not all of them. The data hold around 300,000 clones, with 90% observed a single time. Described treatment: approximately 18 received Ad26.COV2.S at low or high dose, single or two shots; a few received placebo; per-sample allocation not given. At day 63 after the first vaccine or placebo injection, samples were drawn. The sample was peripheral blood, taken in a trial of Ad26.COV2.S vaccine versus placebo. The receptors were sampled from a person between 18 and 65 years old who received the Ad26.COV2.S COVID-19 vaccine or a placebo.

As concerns this clone: The sample contains more than one DNA sequence encoding this CDR3. The V gene is TRBV5-4, the J gene TRBJ1-1; D remains ambiguous. The CDR3 sequence is 12 residues long. From germline, CDR1 is SGHNT and CDR2 YYREEE (reference sequence). Trimming cost V 0 bases and J 5 bases, with 5 bases left between them. CDR3 nucleotides: TGTGCCAGCAGCTTGGTGGGGACTGAAGCTTTCTTT. It encodes CASSLVGTEAFF.

V and J are TRBV24-1 and TRBJ2-1; D could derive from TRBD1 or TRBD2 (5 bases each). Deletions cut 3 bases from V and 0 bases from J, with 14 bases between. The CDR3 spans 17 residues. CDR1 is KGHDR, CDR2 SFDVKD, per germline. CDR3 protein: CATSDAPGTVSYNEQFF. In DNA, the CDR3 is TGTGCCACCAGTGATGCCCCCGGGACCGTCTCCTACAATGAGCAGTTCTTC.

The V gene is TRBV14, the J gene TRBJ2-7; D call uncertain. Germline assignment: CDR1 SGHDN and CDR2 FVKESK. CDR3 length: 12 amino acids. Trimming shortened V by 4 bases and J by 7 bases, and 11 bases separated the two germline ends. The chain's CDR3 is CASSPDTLEQYF. Written as DNA, the CDR3 is TGTGCCAGCAGCCCCGACACTCTGGAGCAGTACTTC.

V is TRBV5-4 and J is TRBJ1-2; 9 positions match TRBD1. The CDR3 contains 15 residues. Germline loops: CDR1 SGHNT, CDR2 YYREEE (reference sequence). The trim removed 4 bases at V and 7 bases at J, leaving 11 bases unmatched. DNA of the CDR3: TGTGCCAGCAGCCGGACAGGGGACTTTAGGGGTGGCTACACCTTC. Encoded protein: CASSRTGDFRGGYTF.

CDR3 residues: CASSQVGLSTEAFF. The CDR3, as DNA: TGTGCCAGCAGCCAGGTAGGACTGTCCACTGAAGCTTTCTTT. The V gene is TRBV7-6, the J gene TRBJ1-1; no clear D. V shed 5 bases and J shed 4 bases, with 14 bases lying between them. The germline gives CDR1 SGHVS, CDR2 FNYEAQ. This CDR3 spans 14 amino acids.

This sequence joins TRBV3-1 (or the pseudogene TRBV3-2) and TRBJ1-1; TRBD1 matches at 10 bases. The CDR3 sequence is 14 residues long. The J segment lost 11 bases and the V segment lost 4 bases, leaving 10 bases of the junction unmatched. The germline gives CDR1 LGHDT, CDR2 YNNKEL (reference sequence). CDR3 region: CASSLRQGARGAFF. The DNA of the CDR3 is TGTGCCAGCAGCCTCAGACAGGGGGCTCGAGGGGCTTTCTTT.

J is TRBJ2-1 and V is TRBV15; D may match TRBD1 or TRBD2 (5 bases each). Germline V gives CDR1 LNHNV, CDR2 YYDKDF (reference sequence). Trimming took off 4 bases at V and 4 bases at J, with 8 bases between the two ends. The CDR3 is made up of 13 amino acids. CDR3 coding DNA: TGTGCCACCAGCACGGGGCAGTACAATGAGCAGTTCTTC. Translating gives CATSTGQYNEQFF.

This clone was counted once. The chain carries TRBV19 and TRBJ1-1; weak D call: TRBD1 (6 bases). Germline lookup yields CDR1 LNHDA and CDR2 SQIVND (reference sequence). V was trimmed by 9 bases and J by 1 base, leaving 15 bases between them. The CDR3 loop spans 14 amino acids. The CDR3 DNA sequence: TGTGCCAGCCTACAGGGCCCCGAGAACACTGAAGCTTTCTTT. Translated, it gives CASLQGPENTEAFF.

The genes are TRBV13 and TRBJ2-3; D call uncertain. The CDR3 has 15 amino acids. Trimming stripped 5 bases from V and 2 bases from J, with 14 bases between. The V gene's germline CDR1 is PRHDT and CDR2 FYEKMQ (reference sequence). CDR3 nucleotide sequence: TGTGCCAGCAGCCCCCGGCAGATAAACACAGATACGCAGTATTTT. It encodes CASSPRQINTDTQYF.

This chain joins TRBV5-1 and TRBJ2-5, with D hard to call. This CDR3 has 13 amino acids. The V gene's germline CDR1 is SGHRS and CDR2 YFSETQ. Trimming stripped 0 bases from V and 4 bases from J, with 7 bases between. As DNA, the CDR3 is TGCGCCAGCAGCTTGGCCGAGGCAGAGACCCAGTACTTC. It encodes CASSLAEAETQYF.

The genes are TRBV6-5 and TRBJ2-1; a weak D match, TRBD2 (6 bases). The CDR3 has 15 amino acids. Germline V CDR1 and CDR2: MNHEY, SVGAGI. With 7 bases removed from V and 5 bases from J, the gap between germline ends came to 18 bases. The CDR3 region is CASTWGRGGDNEQFF. DNA of the CDR3: TGTGCCAGCACTTGGGGACGGGGAGGAGACAATGAGCAGTTCTTC.

CDR3 residues: CASSRGLAGGEMETQYF. The CDR3, as DNA: TGTGCCAGCAGCCGGGGACTAGCGGGAGGCGAGATGGAGACCCAGTACTTC. This chain uses TRBV6-2 or TRBV6-3 with TRBJ2-5; TRBD2 matches at 15 bases. Unmatched junction bases numbered 10, after V lost 6 bases and J lost 5 bases. This CDR3 contains 17 residues. The germline V gene encodes CDR1 MNHEY and CDR2 SVGEGT.

Turning to this clone: This CDR3 is also generated by other DNA sequences in the sample. This chain links TRBV11-2 with TRBJ2-7; TRBD1 aligns across 8 bases. V lost 3 bases and J lost 1; bases outside the gene matches: 2. The germline V gene has CDR1 SGHAT and CDR2 FQNNGV. This CDR3 is 14 amino acids long. CDR3 protein: CASSFGTGSYEQYF. Written as DNA, the CDR3 is TGTGCCAGCAGCTTCGGGACAGGATCCTACGAGCAGTACTTC.

The CDR3 sequence: CASSPRGLAELTSYEQYF. The CDR3 region has the DNA TGTGCCAGCTCACCAAGGGGACTAGCGGAACTCACCTCCTACGAGCAGTACTTC. This sequence joins TRBV18 and TRBJ2-7; 11 bases agree with TRBD2. The CDR3 totals 18 residues. The germline V gene encodes CDR1 KGHSH and CDR2 LQKENI. The V segment lost 2 bases and the J segment 0 bases; nucleotides outside the gene matches: 9. Combining the CDR3 with reference TRBV18 and TRBJ2-7 gives the whole variable domain NAGVMQNPRHLVRRRGQEARLRCSPMKGHSHVYWYRQLPEEGLKFMVYLQKENIIDESGMPKERFSAEFPKEGPSILRIQQVVRGDSAAYFCASSPRGLAELTSYEQYFGPGTRLTVT.

This rearrangement joins TRBV14 to TRBJ2-3, with 7 bases matching TRBD2. Trimming took 1 base from V and 4 from J; bases not matched to a gene: 8. The CDR3 is 16 residues long. Per the germline V gene, CDR1 is SGHDN and CDR2 is FVKESK. The DNA for the CDR3 is TGTGCCAGCAGCCAAGGCGGCGGGGGACTCTCAGATACGCAGTATTTT. It encodes CASSQGGGGLSDTQYF.

This rearrangement joins TRBV10-3 to TRBJ2-3, with D unclear. V was cut by 8 bases and J by 0 bases, with 15 bases left in between. The CDR3 consists of 15 residues. The V gene's germline CDR1 is ENHRY and CDR2 SYGVKD. In DNA form, the CDR3 reads TGTGCCATCGTCGCAGAACTATATAGCACAGATACGCAGTATTTT. It codes for CAIVAELYSTDTQYF.

The rearrangement joins TRBV7-9 to TRBJ2-1, with unresolved D. The CDR3 spans 12 residues. The germline gives CDR1 SEHNR, CDR2 FQNEAQ (reference sequence). V gave up 2 bases and J gave up 5 bases, with 4 bases separating them. The CDR3 bases are TGTGCCAGCAGCTTAATGGACAATGAGCAGTTCTTC. Its translation is CASSLMDNEQFF.

On this clone: One end of the junction varies from germline; a read error may be responsible. The chain has TRBV7-2 and TRBJ2-5; D is possibly TRBD1 or TRBD2 (6 bases each). CDR1 and CDR2 from the germline V gene are SGHTA and FQGNSA. This CDR3 has 13 residues. CDR3 sequence reads: CASNLGGTGTQYF. The CDR3 DNA reads as TGTGCCAGCAACTTAGGGGGGACGGGTACCCAGTACTTC.

The DNA for the CDR3 is TGTGCCACCGTTCGAGCGGGGGATACGCAGTATTTT. This gives the protein CATVRAGDTQYF. J is TRBJ2-3 and V is TRBV12-3 or TRBV12-4, with 7 nucleotides matching TRBD2. The CDR3 runs to 12 residues. The V segment lost 10 bases and the J segment 6 bases; nucleotides outside the gene matches: 7.

V and J are TRBV15 and TRBJ2-7; TRBD2 agrees at 9 bases. This CDR3 region has 14 residues. V lost 0 bases and J lost 3; bases outside the gene matches: 0. Germline CDR1 LNHNV, CDR2 YYDKDF (reference sequence). The CDR3 reads CATSRETSGYEQYF. DNA for the CDR3: TGTGCCACCAGCAGAGAGACTAGCGGCTACGAGCAGTACTTC.

The chain employs TRBV7-9 and TRBJ1-2, with D possibly being TRBD1 (5 bases). Trimming cost V 5 bases and J 0 bases, with 16 bases left between them. In germline, CDR1 is SEHNR, CDR2 FQNEAQ (reference sequence). CDR3 length: 16 amino acids. CDR3 coding DNA: TGTGCCAGCAGCCACGGAACAGGTAGCCCTAACTATGGCTACACCTTC. As protein: CASSHGTGSPNYGYTF.